This TCR beta chain originates from a study of CD8 T cells in Susac syndrome. The V and J ends lost 9 bases and 4 bases respectively, with 18 bases between them. CDR1 SNHLY and CDR2 FYNNEI come from the germline V gene. The CDR3 extends over 14 amino acids. Concerning this clonotype itself: Its antigen remains unidentified.

The study, taken as a whole, reports: Among people with Susac, CD8+ clonal expansion was greatest in TEMRA cells and active patients.

The RNA, roughly 0.45 to 1 ug, was put through reverse transcription using random hexamers. TCRdb re-derived calls from the immunoSEQ multiplex PCR reads in MiXCR, one entry per CDR3 protein. The table lists 85,000 to 130,000 distinct CDR3 sequences, approximately 93% of them singletons. The sample was CD8+ T cells from PBMCs. The chain couples TRBV2 to TRBJ1-2; D gene ambiguous. This TCR derives from a human donor with Susac syndrome. CDR3 in amino acids: CARNSLQPAYGYTF. The CDR3 DNA sequence: TGTGCCAGAAATTCCTTACAGCCAGCCTATGGCTACACCTTC.